The clone carrying this T cell receptor beta chain was detected only once. Source study methods: Nucleated cell counts were estimated from reference gene primer amplification. Measured with immunoSEQ multiplex PCR; TCRdb has only the in-frame clones, and not every one. That table gives V, J and clone size, and the DNA gave D and trimming. The repertoire includes just over 300,000 clones, around 89% of them detected once, and approximately 4% sits in the top ten. Participants were aged about 18 to 90 years, lived in roughly 25 US areas, and enrolled virtually. Clinical histories supplied by participants themselves formed the basis of cohort assignment. V gave up 11 bases and J gave up 6 bases, with 17 bases separating them. CDR3 length equals 13 residues. Germline CDR1 is MDHEN and CDR2 is SYDVKM. This sample is drawn from a study of blood T cell repertoires in COVID-19. The overall study: Donors in the United States, Italy and Spain gave samples during acute or convalescent COVID-19.

Sequences were obtained from PBMCs or T cells enriched from blood (not recorded which). V usage is TRBV28 and J usage is TRBJ2-1, with D tentatively TRBD1 (6 bases). The receptor comes from a woman under 30 with acute COVID-19. The CDR3 DNA reads TGTGCCGGTACTTACTCACAGGGCAATGAGCAGTTCTTC. Its translation: CAGTYSQGNEQFF.